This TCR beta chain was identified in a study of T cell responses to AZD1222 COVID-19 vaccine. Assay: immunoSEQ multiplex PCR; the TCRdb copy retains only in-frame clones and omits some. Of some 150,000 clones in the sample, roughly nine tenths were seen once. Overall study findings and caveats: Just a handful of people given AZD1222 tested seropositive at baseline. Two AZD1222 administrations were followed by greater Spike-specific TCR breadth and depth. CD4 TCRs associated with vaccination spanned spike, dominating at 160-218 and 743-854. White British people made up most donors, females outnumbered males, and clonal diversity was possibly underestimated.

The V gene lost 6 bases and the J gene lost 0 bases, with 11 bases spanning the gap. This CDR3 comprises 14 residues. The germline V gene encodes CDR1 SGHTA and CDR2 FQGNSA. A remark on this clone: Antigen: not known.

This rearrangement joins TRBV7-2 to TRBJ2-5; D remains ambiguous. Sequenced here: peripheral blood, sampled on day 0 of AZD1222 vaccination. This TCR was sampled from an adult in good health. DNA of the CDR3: TGTGCCAGCAGGTCGTCCCGGAACCAAGAGACCCAGTACTTC. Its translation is CASRSSRNQETQYF.